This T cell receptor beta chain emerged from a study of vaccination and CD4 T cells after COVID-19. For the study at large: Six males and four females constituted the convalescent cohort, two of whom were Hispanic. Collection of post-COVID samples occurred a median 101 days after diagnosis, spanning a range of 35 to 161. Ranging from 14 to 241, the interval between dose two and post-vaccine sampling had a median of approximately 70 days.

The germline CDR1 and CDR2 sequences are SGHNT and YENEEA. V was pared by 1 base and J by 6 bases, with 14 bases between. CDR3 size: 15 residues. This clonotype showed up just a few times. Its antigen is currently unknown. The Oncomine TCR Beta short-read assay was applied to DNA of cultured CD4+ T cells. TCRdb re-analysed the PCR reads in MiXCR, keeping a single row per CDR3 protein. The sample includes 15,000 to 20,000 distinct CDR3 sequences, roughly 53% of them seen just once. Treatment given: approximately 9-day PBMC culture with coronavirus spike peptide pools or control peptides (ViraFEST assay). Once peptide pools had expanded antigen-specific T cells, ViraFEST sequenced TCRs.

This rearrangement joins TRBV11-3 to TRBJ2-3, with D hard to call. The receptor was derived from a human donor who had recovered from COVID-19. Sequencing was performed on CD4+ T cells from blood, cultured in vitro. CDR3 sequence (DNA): TGTGCCAGCAGCTTAGTACTCCTCCGTGCGGATACGCAGTATTTT. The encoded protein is CASSLVLLRADTQYF.